This T cell receptor (beta chain) was recorded in a study of PD-L1 blockade in urothelial cancer. Study-level information: Analysis of the blood was performed 3 weeks (second dose) and 6 weeks after treatment start. Findings and limits, study-wide: At 3 weeks on treatment, tumor-associated clones expanded more with durable benefit.

On this clone: Its antigen is undetermined.

The time point was: pretreatment peripheral blood. PCRs were each spiked with synthetic TCR analog templates. The table came from immunoSEQ multiplex PCR; TCRdb's copy has only in-frame clones and leaves some out. The sample lists 80,000 to 90,000 clones, about 83% occurring once. The CDR3 runs to 15 residues. Germline V gene sequence: CDR1 SGHDT, CDR2 YYEEEE. The ends lost 4 bases at V and 3 bases at J; junction bases unmatched: 7. The sequence was collected from a man in his 60s with urothelial cancer. The sample was PBMCs, taken around atezolizumab (anti-PD-L1) treatment. The chain recombines TRBV5-6 with TRBJ2-7; 10 bases line up with TRBD1. CDR3 region: CASSVGQGGFYEQYF. Written as DNA, the CDR3 is TGTGCCAGCAGCGTTGGACAGGGGGGCTTCTACGAGCAGTACTTC. Based on the CDR3 plus reference TRBV5-6 and TRBJ2-7, the full variable domain is DAGVTQSPTHLIKTRGQQVTLRCSPKSGHDTVSWYQQALGQGPQFIFQYYEEEERQRGNFPDRFSGHQFPNYSSELNVNALLLGDSALYLCASSVGQGGFYEQYFGPGTRLTVT.